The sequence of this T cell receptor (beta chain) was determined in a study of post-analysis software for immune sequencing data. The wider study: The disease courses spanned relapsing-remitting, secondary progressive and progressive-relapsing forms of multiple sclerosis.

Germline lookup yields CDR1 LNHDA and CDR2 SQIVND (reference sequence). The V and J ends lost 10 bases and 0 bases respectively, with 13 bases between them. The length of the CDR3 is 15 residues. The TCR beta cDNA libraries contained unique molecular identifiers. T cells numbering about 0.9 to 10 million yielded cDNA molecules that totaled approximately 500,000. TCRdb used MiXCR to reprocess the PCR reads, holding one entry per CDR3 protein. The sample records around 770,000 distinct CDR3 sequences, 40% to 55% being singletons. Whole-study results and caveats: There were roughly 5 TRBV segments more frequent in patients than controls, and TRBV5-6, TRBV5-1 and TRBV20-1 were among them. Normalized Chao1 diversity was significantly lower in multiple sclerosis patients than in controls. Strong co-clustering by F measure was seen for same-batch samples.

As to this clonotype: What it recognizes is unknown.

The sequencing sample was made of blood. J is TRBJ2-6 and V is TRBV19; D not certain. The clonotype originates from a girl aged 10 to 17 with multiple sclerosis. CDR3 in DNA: TGTGCCATCTCGCCCAGCCGCTCTGGGGCCAACGTCCTGACTTTC. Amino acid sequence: CAISPSRSGANVLTF.